Listed below are T cell receptor beta chains from one sample, sequenced in a study of blood T cell repertoires in COVID-19. TCRdb keeps only in-frame clones here, not all; method: immunoSEQ multiplex PCR. The sample carries 200,000 or so clones, about 82% recorded once. Material: peripheral blood. The receptors stem from a woman aged 30 to 39 with acute or convalescent COVID-19. Each CDR3 is given with its conserved first and last residue. D genes are given only for firm matches. The listing skips clone size in some rows; elsewhere it reads once, few, many or a size class.

d_gene: .; j_gene: TRBJ2-1; abundance: .; v_gene: TRBV6-6; CDR3aa: CASSGVVGDNEQFF; CDR3nt: TGTGCCAGCAGCGGAGTAGTGGGTGACAATGAGCAGTTCTTC
d_gene: TRBD1; j_gene: TRBJ2-2; abundance: .; v_gene: TRBV19; CDR3aa: CASSVDRGRITGELFF; CDR3nt: TGTGCCAGTAGTGTCGACAGGGGGCGGATCACCGGGGAGCTGTTTTTT
d_gene: .; j_gene: TRBJ2-2; abundance: .; v_gene: TRBV6-6; CDR3aa: CASSPSRPGKKTTTNTGELFF; CDR3nt: TGTGCCAGCAGCCCCTCTCGTCCAGGAAAAAAAACAACCACGAACACCGGGGAGCTGTTTTTT
d_gene: TRBD1; j_gene: TRBJ1-1; abundance: .; v_gene: TRBV2; CDR3aa: CASSRDRGTMNTEAFF; CDR3nt: TGTGCCAGCAGTCGGGACAGGGGGACCATGAACACTGAAGCTTTCTTT
d_gene: TRBD1; j_gene: TRBJ2-7; abundance: .; v_gene: TRBV27; CDR3aa: CASSLSWDRAYEQYF; CDR3nt: TGTGCCAGCAGTTTATCGTGGGACAGGGCCTACGAGCAGTACTTC
d_gene: TRBD1; j_gene: TRBJ1-4; abundance: .; v_gene: TRBV7-8; CDR3aa: CASSRQGATNEKLFF; CDR3nt: TGTGCCAGCAGCAGGCAGGGGGCGACTAATGAAAAACTGTTTTTT
d_gene: .; j_gene: TRBJ1-4; abundance: .; v_gene: TRBV5-1; CDR3aa: CASSFRVGGNKEKLFF; CDR3nt: TGCGCCAGCAGCTTTCGGGTTGGAGGGAACAAAGAAAAACTGTTTTTT
d_gene: TRBD2; j_gene: TRBJ2-1; abundance: .; v_gene: TRBV5-1; CDR3aa: CASSLAGGTHNEQFF; CDR3nt: TGCGCCAGCAGCTTAGCGGGAGGGACCCACAATGAGCAGTTCTTC
d_gene: .; j_gene: TRBJ2-5; abundance: .; v_gene: TRBV12-3/TRBV12-4; CDR3aa: CASSSQGLETQYF; CDR3nt: TGTGCCAGCAGTTCACAGGGTTTGGAGACCCAGTACTTC
d_gene: .; j_gene: TRBJ1-1; abundance: .; v_gene: TRBV27; CDR3aa: CASSLQMGLNTEAFF; CDR3nt: TGTGCCAGCAGTTTACAAATGGGCTTAAACACTGAAGCTTTCTTT
d_gene: .; j_gene: TRBJ2-7; abundance: .; v_gene: TRBV27; CDR3aa: CASSDSAEQYF; CDR3nt: TGTGCCAGCAGTGACTCCGCCGAGCAGTACTTC
d_gene: .; j_gene: TRBJ2-1; abundance: once; v_gene: TRBV19; CDR3aa: CASRTTAGVTYNEQFF; CDR3nt: TGTGCCAGTAGAACCACTGCTGGTGTCACCTACAATGAGCAGTTCTTC
d_gene: .; j_gene: TRBJ1-2; abundance: .; v_gene: TRBV12-2; CDR3aa: CASRLVRTGGFYGYTF; CDR3nt: TGTGCAAGTCGCTTAGTTAGGACAGGGGGTTTTTATGGCTACACCTTC
d_gene: TRBD1; j_gene: TRBJ2-7; abundance: .; v_gene: TRBV7-8; CDR3aa: CASSLDRGPSYEQYF; CDR3nt: TGTGCCAGCAGCTTGGACAGGGGACCCTCCTACGAGCAGTACTTC
d_gene: TRBD2; j_gene: TRBJ2-7; abundance: once; v_gene: TRBV15; CDR3aa: CATTIERGSYEQYF; CDR3nt: TGTGCCACCACCATCGAGCGGGGGTCCTACGAGCAGTACTTC
d_gene: .; j_gene: TRBJ1-2; abundance: .; v_gene: TRBV5-1; CDR3aa: CASSLNRNYGYTF; CDR3nt: TGCGCCAGCAGCCTTAACAGGAACTATGGCTACACCTTC
d_gene: .; j_gene: TRBJ2-5; abundance: .; v_gene: TRBV27; CDR3aa: CASSPGTLAETQYF; CDR3nt: TGTGCCAGCAGTCCCGGGACTCTAGCAGAGACCCAGTACTTC
d_gene: TRBD2; j_gene: TRBJ2-1; abundance: .; v_gene: TRBV19; CDR3aa: CASTRTSGYNEQFF; CDR3nt: TGTGCCAGTACTCGGACTAGCGGATACAATGAGCAGTTCTTC
d_gene: .; j_gene: TRBJ1-4; abundance: few; v_gene: TRBV7-8; CDR3aa: CASSPKSGTTNEKLFF; CDR3nt: TGTGCCAGCAGCCCCAAGTCAGGGACAACTAATGAAAAACTGTTTTTT
d_gene: .; j_gene: TRBJ1-5; abundance: .; v_gene: TRBV30; CDR3aa: CAWAGENQPQHF; CDR3nt: TGTGCCTGGGCAGGGGAGAATCAGCCCCAGCATTTT
d_gene: .; j_gene: TRBJ1-1; abundance: .; v_gene: TRBV19; CDR3aa: CASSSNRDRTEAFF; CDR3nt: TGTGCCAGTAGCTCCAACAGGGATAGAACTGAAGCTTTCTTT
d_gene: TRBD2; j_gene: TRBJ2-1; abundance: .; v_gene: TRBV7-6; CDR3aa: CASSLGGTSGSFKNEQFF; CDR3nt: TGTGCCAGCAGCTTAGGTGGGACTAGCGGGAGTTTCAAAAATGAGCAGTTCTTC
d_gene: TRBD1; j_gene: TRBJ1-4; abundance: .; v_gene: TRBV25-1; CDR3aa: CASSWARGQEKLFF; CDR3nt: TGTGCCAGCAGTTGGGCAAGGGGGCAAGAAAAACTGTTTTTT
d_gene: .; j_gene: TRBJ2-1; abundance: .; v_gene: TRBV30; CDR3aa: CAWSRGGYEQFF; CDR3nt: TGTGCCTGGAGTAGGGGTGGGTATGAGCAGTTCTTC
d_gene: .; j_gene: TRBJ1-2; abundance: .; v_gene: TRBV28; CDR3aa: CASSPPTGTNYGYTF; CDR3nt: TGTGCCAGCAGTCCCCCGACAGGAACTAACTATGGCTACACCTTC
d_gene: TRBD1; j_gene: TRBJ2-3; abundance: .; v_gene: TRBV15; CDR3aa: CATSRDRGSTDTQYF; CDR3nt: TGTGCCACCAGCAGAGACAGGGGGAGCACAGATACGCAGTATTTT
d_gene: .; j_gene: TRBJ2-5; abundance: .; v_gene: TRBV5-1; CDR3aa: CASSVGGPSTETQYF; CDR3nt: TGCGCCAGCAGTGTCGGGGGGCCTTCGACGGAGACCCAGTACTTC
d_gene: TRBD1; j_gene: TRBJ2-1; abundance: once; v_gene: TRBV13; CDR3aa: CASSLGTGNNEQFF; CDR3nt: TGTGCCAGCAGCCTAGGGACAGGGAACAATGAGCAGTTCTTC
d_gene: .; j_gene: TRBJ1-1; abundance: .; v_gene: TRBV12-3/TRBV12-4; CDR3aa: CASSQTRLGAFF; CDR3nt: TGTGCCAGCAGTCAGACACGTTTGGGAGCTTTCTTT
d_gene: TRBD1; j_gene: TRBJ1-1; abundance: .; v_gene: TRBV10-3; CDR3aa: CAISDGGQGNTEAFF; CDR3nt: TGTGCCATCAGTGACGGGGGACAGGGGAACACTGAAGCTTTCTTT
d_gene: TRBD1; j_gene: TRBJ1-4; abundance: .; v_gene: TRBV24-1; CDR3aa: CAIPTGGNLATNEKLFF; CDR3nt: TGTGCCATCCCTACAGGGGGTAATTTAGCGACTAATGAAAAACTGTTTTTT
d_gene: .; j_gene: TRBJ1-1; abundance: once; v_gene: TRBV2; CDR3aa: CASSGLGGPSTEAFF; CDR3nt: TGTGCCAGCAGTGGCCTGGGGGGGCCGAGCACTGAAGCTTTCTTT
d_gene: .; j_gene: TRBJ2-6; abundance: .; v_gene: TRBV4-1; CDR3aa: CATSGEVLTSGANVLTF; CDR3nt: TGCGCCACCAGTGGGGAGGTCCTGACCTCTGGGGCCAACGTCCTGACTTTC
d_gene: .; j_gene: TRBJ2-5; abundance: .; v_gene: TRBV5-6; CDR3aa: CASSPGYQETQYF; CDR3nt: TGTGCCAGCAGCCCAGGATATCAAGAGACCCAGTACTTC
d_gene: .; j_gene: TRBJ2-7; abundance: .; v_gene: TRBV19; CDR3aa: CASSNGQRTPYEQYF; CDR3nt: TGTGCCAGTAGTAACGGACAGCGGACACCCTACGAGCAGTACTTC
d_gene: TRBD2; j_gene: TRBJ2-1; abundance: .; v_gene: TRBV5-6; CDR3aa: CASSPPSRAGYYNEQFF; CDR3nt: TGTGCCAGCAGCCCCCCGTCGAGAGCGGGGTATTACAATGAGCAGTTCTTC
d_gene: .; j_gene: TRBJ2-3; abundance: .; v_gene: TRBV2; CDR3aa: CASSHPDTQYF; CDR3nt: TGTGCCAGCAGTCATCCAGATACGCAGTATTTT
d_gene: .; j_gene: TRBJ1-3; abundance: .; v_gene: TRBV9; CDR3aa: CASSDRAGNTIYF; CDR3nt: TGTGCCAGCAGCGACAGGGCTGGAAACACCATATATTTT
d_gene: .; j_gene: TRBJ2-5; abundance: .; v_gene: TRBV27; CDR3aa: CASSLSAVPQETQYF; CDR3nt: TGTGCCAGCAGTTTATCGGCTGTTCCTCAAGAGACCCAGTACTTC
d_gene: .; j_gene: TRBJ2-2; abundance: once; v_gene: TRBV7-3; CDR3aa: CASSLTALALASGTGELFF; CDR3nt: TGTGCCAGCAGCTTAACTGCCCTCGCTCTTGCCTCGGGGACCGGGGAGCTGTTTTTT
d_gene: .; j_gene: TRBJ1-5; abundance: .; v_gene: TRBV28; CDR3aa: CASGQQGPQHF; CDR3nt: TGTGCCAGCGGACAACAGGGGCCCCAGCATTTT
d_gene: TRBD2; j_gene: TRBJ2-2; abundance: few; v_gene: TRBV4-2; CDR3aa: CASSQAPSGVNTGELFF; CDR3nt: TGTGCCAGCAGCCAAGCCCCTAGCGGGGTGAACACCGGGGAGCTGTTTTTT
d_gene: TRBD2; j_gene: TRBJ2-7; abundance: .; v_gene: TRBV24-1; CDR3aa: CATSDLWGEGEQYF; CDR3nt: TGTGCCACCAGTGATTTGTGGGGGGAGGGCGAGCAGTACTTC
d_gene: TRBD2; j_gene: TRBJ2-2; abundance: .; v_gene: TRBV5-1; CDR3aa: CASSSGLAGVTGELFF; CDR3nt: TGCGCCAGCAGCTCCGGACTAGCGGGGGTCACCGGGGAGCTGTTTTTT
d_gene: TRBD2; j_gene: TRBJ2-3; abundance: .; v_gene: TRBV2; CDR3aa: CASTKSSGRVYSTDTQYF; CDR3nt: TGTGCCAGCACTAAGTCGAGCGGGAGGGTCTATAGCACAGATACGCAGTATTTT